Reported below is one T cell receptor (beta chain). Its antigen is not known. The assay was immunoSEQ multiplex PCR, and TCRdb's table has in-frame clones only and misses some. The sample has approximately 30,000 clones; about nine tenths are singletons. This sample was taken from a study of T cells in localized non-small cell lung cancer. Germline V gives CDR1 SEHNR, CDR2 FQNEAQ (reference sequence). V lost 5 bases and J 2 bases, leaving 12 bases between the germline ends. The CDR3 runs 14 residues. Study-level points and caveats: The greatest T cell clonality was found in uninvolved adjacent lung (higher than in tumor). Median detection of top 100 tumor clones in adjacent lung was about 60 clones. Higher T cell density in the blood was associated with longer overall survival, whereas higher adjacent-lung clonality associated with shorter survival. Sequencing, confined to only one tumor region, leaves heterogeneity possible.

This sample comprised peripheral blood mononuclear cells, obtained before any cancer treatment. The V and J genes are TRBV7-9 and TRBJ2-5, with D possibly being TRBD2 (6 bases). This sequence was found in a man between 40 and 70 years old with stage III lung adenocarcinoma. The CDR3 DNA sequence: TGTGCCAGCAGCCGCGGGACCGCACAAGAGACCCAGTACTTC. It is translated as CASSRGTAQETQYF. The full variable domain, rest sourced from reference TRBV7-9 and TRBJ2-5, is DTGVSQNPRHKITKRGQNVTFRCDPISEHNRLYWYRQTLGQGPEFLTYFQNEAQLEKSRLLSDRFSAERPKGSFSTLEIQRTEQGDSAMYLCASSRGTAQETQYFGPGTRLLVL.